This TCR beta chain was captured by sequencing in a study of T cells in Graves' hyperthyroidism and ophthalmopathy. Study-level results: Blood held most thyroid clonotypes expanded above 0.001 frequency.

The hyperthyroidism patients had all been newly diagnosed, and their disease duration was under 2 months. Their ages ranged from 18 to 65 years. Diagnosis rested on symptoms, serum thyroxine and TRAb, thyroid ultrasound, and orbital computed tomography. This clonotype came up many times. Its antigen is as yet unknown. The CDR3 regions of TCR beta were amplified from RNA transcripts. The HTBI primer set drove a first-round RT-PCR of the TCR CDR3. TCRdb fed the multiplex PCR reads into MiXCR, producing one record per CDR3 protein. The repertoire includes around 800,000 distinct CDR3 sequences, about 38% of them detected once, and around 10% sits in the top ten. Germline V gene data show CDR1 as SGHRS and CDR2 as YFSETQ. The CDR3 is 15 residues long. V was clipped by 1 base and J by 2 bases; unmatched bases: 2.

The sample was blood. This sequence joins TRBV5-1 and TRBJ2-7, with TRBD1 identical over 11 bases. This TCR was sampled from a young man with Graves' hyperthyroidism. The CDR3 spells CASSLWGQGAYEQYF. CDR3 DNA sequence: TGCGCCAGCAGCTTGTGGGGACAGGGGGCCTACGAGCAGTACTTC.